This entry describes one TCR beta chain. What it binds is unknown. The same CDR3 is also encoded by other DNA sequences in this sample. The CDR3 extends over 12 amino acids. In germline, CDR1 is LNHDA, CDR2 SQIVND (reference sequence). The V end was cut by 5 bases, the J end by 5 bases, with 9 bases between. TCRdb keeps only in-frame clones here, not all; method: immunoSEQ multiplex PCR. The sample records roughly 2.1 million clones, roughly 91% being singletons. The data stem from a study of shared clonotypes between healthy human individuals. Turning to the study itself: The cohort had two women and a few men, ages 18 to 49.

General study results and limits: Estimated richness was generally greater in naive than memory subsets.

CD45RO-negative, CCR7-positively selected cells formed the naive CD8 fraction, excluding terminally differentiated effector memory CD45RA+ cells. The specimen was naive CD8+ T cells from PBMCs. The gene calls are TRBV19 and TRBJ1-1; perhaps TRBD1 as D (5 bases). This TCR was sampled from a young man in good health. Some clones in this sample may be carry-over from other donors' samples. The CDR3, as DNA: TGTGCCAGTAGTGGGGCCAATACTGAAGCTTTCTTT. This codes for CASSGANTEAFF.